This TCR beta chain was recorded in a study of T cell repertoires in cytomegalovirus infection. CDR1 and CDR2 (germline): SEHNR, FQNEAQ (reference sequence). J was trimmed by 2 bases and V by 5 bases; bases with no gene match: 7. This CDR3 spans 15 amino acids. TCRdb analysed the reads with MiXCR anew, one entry per CDR3 protein. The table records hundreds of thousands of distinct CDR3 sequences, roughly 20% of them present only once. The sequenced material came from PBMCs. The sequence derives from a human donor in good health (CMV status not recorded). Some clones in this sample may be carry-over from other donors' samples. The chain recombines TRBV7-9 with TRBJ2-3; 7 bases agree with TRBD1. CDR3 protein: CASSLGQSYTDTQYF. CDR3 nucleotide sequence: TGTGCCAGCAGCCTGGGACAGTCCTACACAGATACGCAGTATTTT.